A selection of T cell receptor beta chains follows, all from one sample in a study of cytomegalovirus exposure and HLA in healthy donors. The assay was immunoSEQ multiplex PCR, and TCRdb's table has in-frame clones only and misses some. The repertoire holds some 140,000 clones, roughly 80% seen once, with 8.8% in the top ten. Sequences were obtained from PBMCs. Every receptor here comes from a woman aged 50 to 60 in good health and CMV-seropositive. Both conserved end residues are part of each CDR3. The D gene is left open where the match is weak. Part of the rows lack a size; the others show once, few, many or a class for expanded clones.

-	15	TRBV7-2	TRBJ1-3	-	CASSPKSGPGNTIYF	TGTGCCAGCAGCCCCAAAAGTGGCCCTGGAAACACCATATATTTT
-	15	TRBV6-5	TRBJ1-1	-	CASSYTRGMNTEAFF	TGTGCCAGCAGTTACACAAGGGGGATGAACACTGAAGCTTTCTTT
-	17	TRBV4-2	TRBJ2-7	many	CASSPRRGYRDGHEQYF	TGTGCCAGCAGCCCCCGTAGGGGGTACAGGGACGGCCACGAGCAGTACTTC
-	14	TRBV2	TRBJ2-2	-	CASSDHRVSRELFF	TGTGCCAGCAGTGACCATAGAGTTAGCCGGGAGCTGTTTTTT
TRBD1	15	TRBV2	TRBJ1-5	few	CASSRDRVRNQPQHF	TGTGCCAGCAGTCGCGACAGGGTGCGCAATCAGCCCCAGCATTTT
TRBD1	15	TRBV7-9	TRBJ1-4	-	CSSSSGDREAEKLFF	TGTTCCAGCAGCTCTGGAGACAGGGAGGCGGAAAAACTGTTTTTT
-	15	TRBV7-6	TRBJ1-4	-	CASSPKQGGTEKLFF	TGTGCCAGCAGCCCGAAACAGGGTGGGACTGAAAAACTGTTTTTT
TRBD1	15	TRBV4-3	TRBJ1-5	once	CASSHYRGSDQPQHF	TGCGCCAGCAGCCACTACAGGGGGAGCGATCAGCCCCAGCATTTT
TRBD1	12	TRBV30	TRBJ1-1	-	CAWSPSDREAFF	TGTGCCTGGAGTCCTTCGGACAGGGAAGCTTTCTTT
TRBD1	14	TRBV11-2	TRBJ2-7	-	CASSSSDRGYEQYF	TGTGCCAGCAGCTCCAGTGACAGGGGGTACGAGCAGTACTTC
TRBD1	15	TRBV2	TRBJ1-6	-	CASSWGQVSSSPLHF	TGTGCCAGCAGCTGGGGACAGGTGTCAAGTTCACCCCTCCACTTT
TRBD2	15	TRBV6-4	TRBJ2-7	-	CASSASGGVADEQYF	TGTGCCAGCAGCGCTAGCGGGGGGGTTGCGGACGAGCAGTACTTC
TRBD1	15	TRBV9	TRBJ2-1	-	CASSSRQGSYNEQFF	TGTGCCAGCAGCTCTCGACAGGGGTCCTACAATGAGCAGTTCTTC
-	12	TRBV29-1	TRBJ1-4	-	CSVPGEDEKLFF	TGCAGCGTTCCTGGAGAAGATGAAAAACTGTTTTTT
TRBD1	14	TRBV19	TRBJ1-5	once	CASGPQGGDQPQHF	TGTGCCAGTGGGCCCCAGGGGGGAGATCAGCCCCAGCATTTT
-	14	TRBV29-1	TRBJ1-2	-	CSVEDVRSGAGYTF	TGCAGCGTTGAAGATGTGCGGTCAGGGGCGGGCTACACCTTC
TRBD2	17	TRBV16	TRBJ2-5	-	CASSQSIPSGFQETQYF	TGTGCCAGCAGCCAATCCATCCCTAGCGGGTTCCAAGAGACCCAGTACTTC
TRBD1	14	TRBV2	TRBJ2-5	-	CASRPGTGVGEQYF	TGTGCCAGCAGACCCGGCACAGGGGTGGGAGAGCAGTACTTC
TRBD2	14	TRBV29-1	TRBJ2-5	-	CSVERGGSRETQYF	TGCAGCGTTGAACGCGGGGGGTCGAGAGAGACCCAGTACTTC
TRBD1	13	TRBV28	TRBJ2-7	-	CASRTGGPYEQYF	TGTGCCAGCAGGACAGGGGGCCCCTACGAGCAGTACTTC